This T cell receptor (beta chain) was recorded in a study of blood T cells in healthy people across ages. Study findings and constraints: Long-lived donors had more naive CD4+ cells and higher diversity than aged donors.

As for this clonotype: Antigen: not known.

A second roughly 7 to 12 cycle PCR used barcoded and J-beta primers. Each CDR3 protein is one row after TCRdb ran MiXCR on the 5' RACE reads. The table includes some 710,000 distinct CDR3 sequences, 22% detected once. No fewer than 7 million PBMCs went into each sample. This CDR3 comprises 15 residues. CDR1 and CDR2 (germline): MNHEY, SMNVEV (reference sequence). The V gene lost 3 bases and the J gene lost 5 bases, with 15 bases spanning the gap. This TCR was recovered from a man between 65 and 85 years old in good health. Sequenced: blood. J is TRBJ2-3 and V is TRBV27; the D gene is possibly TRBD2 (6 bases). CDR3 in DNA: TGTGCCAGCAGTTTTGGAGGGGCTGGCATAGATACGCAGTATTTT. Translation gives CASSFGGAGIDTQYF.